This is a list of T cell receptor beta chains from one sample in a study of OX40 agonist ivuxolimab in advanced cancers. Sequenced by immunoSEQ multiplex PCR; TCRdb stores in-frame clones only, minus some. The sample lists tens of thousands of clones, roughly 83% occurring once. This specimen consisted of CD4+ or CD8+ T cells sorted from blood, obtained in a trial of the OX40 agonist ivuxolimab. The receptors stem from an adult with an advanced solid tumor such as melanoma, head and neck, liver or kidney cancer. Both conserved end residues are trimmed from each CDR3. Where a row states a size, it is once, few, many or the class of an expanded clone; other rows omit it.

J: TRBJ2-1
V: TRBV9
size: .
CDR3: ASSGLGTGISNEQF

J: TRBJ2-1
V: TRBV2
size: .
CDR3: ASREPTSRSQQF

J: TRBJ2-1
V: TRBV7-2
size: .
CDR3: ASSFGPGGGNEQF

J: TRBJ2-2
V: TRBV19
size: .
CDR3: ASRRGTANTGELF

J: TRBJ2-1
V: TRBV7-6
size: once
CDR3: ASRPQGTSGHEQF

J: TRBJ2-1
V: TRBV5-5
size: .
CDR3: ASSLTEKGWDNEQF

J: TRBJ2-1
V: TRBV11-2
size: .
CDR3: ASSLGGGMVAVNEQF

J: TRBJ2-1
V: TRBV29-1
size: .
CDR3: SARQGDNEQF

J: TRBJ2-1
V: TRBV18
size: .
CDR3: ASSPVGREGSDEQF

J: TRBJ1-1
V: TRBV6-5
size: few
CDR3: ASSGLNTEAF

J: TRBJ2-5
V: TRBV18
size: .
CDR3: ASSTNGRGPVETQY

J: TRBJ1-5
V: TRBV7-8
size: .
CDR3: ASSPRGQGNQPQH

J: TRBJ2-3
V: TRBV6-1
size: once
CDR3: ASSEGVAVDTQY

J: TRBJ2-7
V: TRBV6-1
size: .
CDR3: ATTIAGERYEQY

J: TRBJ2-1
V: TRBV5-4
size: .
CDR3: ASSIGRAFKGYEQF

J: TRBJ1-4
V: TRBV28
size: .
CDR3: ASSRLGGFNEKLF

J: TRBJ2-1
V: TRBV30
size: few
CDR3: AWGGDGSNRLEQF

J: TRBJ2-7
V: TRBV6-6
size: .
CDR3: ASRKVYEQY

J: TRBJ2-1
V: TRBV19
size: .
CDR3: ASSKGGNGANEQF

J: TRBJ2-1
V: TRBV29-1
size: .
CDR3: SVGASDSSYNEQF

J: TRBJ1-2
V: TRBV6-1
size: .
CDR3: ASSEASGGAGYGYT

J: TRBJ2-3
V: TRBV27
size: .
CDR3: ASSLAGTDTQY

J: TRBJ1-4
V: TRBV28
size: .
CDR3: ASSLRGQGSEKLF

J: TRBJ2-3
V: TRBV7-9
size: .
CDR3: ASSFQSGGVPDTQY

J: TRBJ2-1
V: TRBV4-2
size: .
CDR3: ASSQVGSGRGNEQF

J: TRBJ2-1
V: TRBV2
size: .
CDR3: ASTERQTNNEQF

J: TRBJ1-4
V: TRBV19
size: once
CDR3: ASSENRGTNEKLF

J: TRBJ1-1
V: TRBV20-1
size: .
CDR3: SASGDRKAF

J: TRBJ1-3
V: TRBV6-5
size: .
CDR3: ASSYSRTYSGNTIY

J: TRBJ2-5
V: TRBV5-6
size: .
CDR3: ASSLFGGQETQY

J: TRBJ1-1
V: TRBV7-9
size: .
CDR3: ASSPSVDTEAF

J: TRBJ2-6
V: TRBV21-1
size: .
CDR3: ASSNTETATSGANVLT

J: TRBJ1-2
V: TRBV6-6
size: .
CDR3: ASSSAEGGGYT

J: TRBJ2-4
V: TRBV29-1
size: .
CDR3: SVVATANIQY

J: TRBJ1-1
V: TRBV11-2
size: medium-sized
CDR3: ASNRPNTEAF

J: TRBJ2-6
V: TRBV5-1
size: .
CDR3: ASSLGSGANVLT

J: TRBJ1-1
V: TRBV28
size: .
CDR3: ASSYATRGGMNTEAF

J: TRBJ1-2
V: TRBV5-1
size: .
CDR3: ASSLTINTGTGGYT

J: TRBJ2-3
V: TRBV18
size: .
CDR3: ASSPPSNTDTQY

J: TRBJ2-2
V: TRBV14
size: .
CDR3: ASSYGNTGELF

J: TRBJ2-2
V: TRBV6-5
size: .
CDR3: ASSQQGSGELF

J: TRBJ2-6
V: TRBV18
size: .
CDR3: ASSPQLAPGGANVLT

J: TRBJ2-7
V: TRBV6-5
size: .
CDR3: ASSDGSTYEQY

J: TRBJ1-1
V: TRBV7-9
size: .
CDR3: ASSLHGMNTEAF

J: TRBJ2-7
V: TRBV29-1
size: .
CDR3: SVEGSLSYEQY

J: TRBJ1-2
V: TRBV5-6
size: .
CDR3: ASSHSPGQGIGYT

J: TRBJ1-4
V: TRBV28
size: .
CDR3: ASSLLTTNEKLF

J: TRBJ2-4
V: TRBV27
size: .
CDR3: ASSSGTPWIQY

J: TRBJ2-1
V: TRBV6-4
size: .
CDR3: ASSDIAGVGYEQF

J: TRBJ2-6
V: TRBV5-4
size: .
CDR3: ASSFLGFRFPNVLT

J: TRBJ1-1
V: TRBV6-1
size: .
CDR3: ASWMRNTEAF

J: TRBJ1-1
V: TRBV11-2
size: .
CDR3: ASRLTGGNTEAF

J: TRBJ2-7
V: TRBV7-8
size: .
CDR3: ASSLLAGGDQY

J: TRBJ2-7
V: TRBV6-5
size: once
CDR3: ASSSSSGSNYEQY

J: TRBJ2-1
V: TRBV18
size: .
CDR3: ASSKDWEPTYNEQF

J: TRBJ1-2
V: TRBV10-3
size: .
CDR3: AIAGATGGYGYT

J: TRBJ1-1
V: TRBV20-1
size: .
CDR3: SASRGTEAF